One sample yielded the 10 T cell receptor beta chains listed below, sequenced in a study of PD-1 blockade in classical Hodgkin lymphoma (dated by TCRdb to the early 2020s). Libraries were made using the immunoSEQ multiplex PCR assay. TCRdb carries this immuneACCESS record with in-frame sequences only. Its versions omit some clonotypes, under half of them owing to an unresolved V gene in the studies checked, with the rest unexplained. A total of approximately 24,000 clones appear in this sample, under 90% of them only once. More than 5% of the sample is taken by the ten largest. Taken with the paper, the label for time point translates to: cycle 4 day 1 (C4D1), after less than 7 weeks of nivolumab. Relapse after autologous stem cell transplantation had occurred in all trial patients, and cohorts A, B and C were distinguished by prior brentuximab vedotin exposure. The source was peripheral blood mononuclear cells (PBMCs), collected before the fourth cycle of nivolumab. These receptor sequences come from a human donor with classical Hodgkin lymphoma.

The V call is TRBV5-6, the J call TRBJ1-2; 8 positions match TRBD1. Germline CDR1 reads SGHDT; CDR2 reads YYEEEE. CDR3 length: 14 amino acids. V dropped 4 bases and J dropped 6; count of bases not matched to a gene: 8. The CDR3 DNA reads as TGTGCCAGCAGCAAATGGACAGGGAGGGATGGCTACACCTTC. Translated, it gives CASSKWTGRDGYTF.

The chain uses TRBV5-5 and TRBJ2-7; D remains ambiguous. CDR1 is SGHKS, CDR2 YYEKEE, per germline (reference sequence). The CDR3 extends over 16 amino acids. V was cut by 2 bases and J by 1 base, with 16 bases left in between. CDR3 loop: CASSFDNYLPSYEQYF. CDR3 DNA sequence: TGTGCCAGCAGCTTTGATAACTACTTACCTTCCTACGAGCAGTACTTC.

The rearrangement uses TRBV6-6 and TRBJ1-2, with 10 nucleotides matching TRBD1. J was trimmed by 2 bases and V by 4 bases; bases with no gene match: 1. The germline CDR1 and CDR2 sequences are MNHNY and SVGAGI (reference sequence). The CDR3 extends over 14 amino acids. CDR3 DNA sequence: TGTGCCAGCAGTTCGGGACAGGGGAACTATGGCTACACCTTC. It translates to CASSSGQGNYGYTF.

The chain recombines TRBV7-2 with TRBJ1-2; no firm D call. Germline CDR1 is SGHTA and CDR2 is FQGNSA. The CDR3 has 14 residues. Trimming left V 1 base short and J 4 bases short, with 10 bases between. Written as DNA, the CDR3 is TGTGCCAGCAGCTTAGGGGCAGGAGGCTATGGCTACACCTTC. Translation: CASSLGAGGYGYTF.

CDR3 bases: TGTGCTAGTGACCAAATCAAGAAGTCGGCGGACCCTAGCACAGATACGCAGTATTTT. It encodes CASDQIKKSADPSTDTQYF. The chain carries TRBV12-5 and TRBJ2-3; D ambiguous. Germline V CDR1 and CDR2: LGHNT, FRNRAP. This CDR3 region has 19 residues. V lost 7 bases and J 0 bases, leaving 26 bases between the germline ends.

For the CDR3, the DNA is TGTGCCAGCAGTTTTGGCGGGAGGGCGAGTCGAAGCACAGATACGCAGTATTTT. Its protein product is CASSFGGRASRSTDTQYF. The rearrangement uses TRBV28 and TRBJ2-3; 9 bases are shared with TRBD2. The CDR3 spans 18 residues. CDR1 MDHEN and CDR2 SYDVKM come from the germline V gene. V dropped 3 bases and J dropped 0; count of bases not matched to a gene: 10.

A word on this clone: The sample carries other DNA sequences with the same CDR3. The CDR3 DNA follows: TGCGCCAGCAGCTTGCCCCGGAAGGTATACACCGGGGAGCTGTTTTTT. This translates into CASSLPRKVYTGELFF. The rearrangement joins TRBV5-1 to TRBJ2-2; D not certain. Germline CDR1 reads SGHRS; CDR2 reads YFSETQ. Trimming took off 1 base at V and 3 bases at J, with 13 bases between the two ends. This CDR3 contains 16 residues. Combining the CDR3 with reference TRBV5-1 and TRBJ2-2 gives the whole variable domain KAGVTQTPRYLIKTRGQQVTLSCSPISGHRSVSWYQQTPGQGLQFLFEYFSETQRNKGNFPGRFSGRQFSNSRSEMNVSTLELGDSALYLCASSLPRKVYTGELFFGEGSRLTVL.

Turning to this clone: Germline is not matched at one junction end, which may reflect a read error. The sample holds other DNA sequences that translate to the same CDR3. The chain has TRBV28 and TRBJ2-1, with D perhaps TRBD2 (6 bases). Germline CDR1 and CDR2: MDHEN and SYDVKM. CDR3 length: 14 residues. For the CDR3, the DNA is TGCGCCAGCAGACTCGTAGCGGCCTACAATGAGCAGTTCTTC. Translating gives CASRLVAAYNEQFF. The entire variable domain, with the rest obtained from reference TRBV28 and TRBJ2-1, is as follows: DVKVTQSSRYLVKRTGEKVFLECVQDMDHENMFWYRQDPGLGLRLIYFSYDVKMKEKGDIPEGYSVSREKKERFSLILESASTNQTSMYLCASRLVAAYNEQFFGPGTRLTVL.

This rearrangement joins TRBV9 to TRBJ2-1; D may be TRBD2 (5 bases). V lost 4 bases and J lost 0, with 11 bases in between. The CDR3 runs to 15 residues. Germline assignment: CDR1 SGDLS and CDR2 YYNGEE. DNA of the CDR3: TGTGCCAGCAGCCCCGGGATGAGCTCCTACAATGAGCAGTTCTTC. Translated: CASSPGMSSYNEQFF.

This clone appeared once. The gene calls are TRBV9 and TRBJ2-5; 9 positions match TRBD1. This CDR3 has 15 residues. From germline, CDR1 is SGDLS and CDR2 YYNGEE. V shed 2 bases, J shed 4 bases, and the junction held 6 bases outside the gene matches. The CDR3 DNA follows: TGTGCCAGCAGCGTGCACGCGACAGGGGGAGAGACCCAGTACTTC. As protein: CASSVHATGGETQYF.